A selection of T cell receptor beta chains follows, all from one sample in a study of CD8+ T cells in alopecia areata. Data came from immunoSEQ multiplex PCR; TCRdb stores just in-frame clones and leaves some out. Among some 150,000 clones listed, 45% to 60% were seen once. The source material was CD8+ T cells sorted from blood, sampled at week 4, from a patient treated with tofacitinib. These receptors all stem from a human donor with alopecia areata. Both conserved end residues are part of each CDR3. D genes are given only for firm matches. The size entry is marked missing in some rows and otherwise reads once, few, many or a size class.

.,TRBV27,TRBJ2-1,.,TGTGCCAGCAGTTTGGGAAACGGACGATACAATGAGCAGTTCTTC,CASSLGNGRYNEQFF
.,TRBV7-9,TRBJ2-2,.,TGTGCCACCATCGGGGGAGCCGGGGAGCTGTTTTTT,CATIGGAGELFF
.,TRBV7-9,TRBJ1-4,.,TGTGCCAGCAGCTTCCAAAATGAAAAACTGTTTTTT,CASSFQNEKLFF
.,TRBV7-9,TRBJ1-1,.,TGTGCCAGCGAGATGAACACTGAAGCTTTCTTT,CASEMNTEAFF
.,TRBV29-1,TRBJ2-7,.,TGCAGCGCCCTGGACGGACACTCCTACGAGCAGTACTTC,CSALDGHSYEQYF
.,TRBV29-1,TRBJ1-2,.,TGCAGCGTTCTCGGGTCCTCGTATGGCTACACCTTC,CSVLGSSYGYTF
TRBD1,TRBV4-3,TRBJ1-3,.,TGCGCCAGCAGCCGCTTGACAGGGGCCGGAAACACCATATATTTT,CASSRLTGAGNTIYF
.,TRBV7-2,TRBJ1-2,.,TGTGCCAGCAGCCCCGGGTGGACCTATGGCTACACCTTC,CASSPGWTYGYTF
.,TRBV4-1,TRBJ1-2,.,TGCGCCAGCAGCCAAGGACACAACTATGGCTACACCTTC,CASSQGHNYGYTF
TRBD1,TRBV27,TRBJ2-7,.,TGTGCCAGCAGGTCGGACAGGGGGCACGAGCAGTACTTC,CASRSDRGHEQYF
.,TRBV7-8,TRBJ2-7,.,TGTGCCAGCAGCTATCTAAATCCCTTCGAGCAGTACTTC,CASSYLNPFEQYF
.,TRBV5-1,TRBJ2-7,.,TGCGCCAGCAGCTTTCAACATTCTTCAGCCTACGAGCAGTACTTC,CASSFQHSSAYEQYF
TRBD1,TRBV29-1,TRBJ2-5,.,TGCAGCGTTGAAGATTGGAGCCGATCGGGACAGGAAGAGACCCAGTACTTC,CSVEDWSRSGQEETQYF
.,TRBV4-3,TRBJ1-2,once,TGCGCCAGCAGCCAAGGTGTGACCGGTGCTTATGGCTACACCTTC,CASSQGVTGAYGYTF
.,TRBV7-2,TRBJ1-2,.,TGTGCCAGCAGCTTTAGGGAGGGCGACCATGGCTACACCTTC,CASSFREGDHGYTF
.,TRBV6-4,TRBJ2-3,few,TGTGCCAGCAGTGACTCATCCAGGGACACAGATACGCAGTATTTT,CASSDSSRDTDTQYF
.,TRBV15,TRBJ2-7,once,TGTGCCACCAGCAGCGTAGGATCTGGCTACGAGCAGTACTTC,CATSSVGSGYEQYF
TRBD1,TRBV7-9,TRBJ1-2,.,TGTGCCAGCAGCTTATCGGGGACAGAAATCAACTATGGCTACACCTTC,CASSLSGTEINYGYTF
.,TRBV6-5,TRBJ2-7,few,TGTGCCAGCAGTTACTATGGGGCAGCGAGCTACGAGCAGTACTTC,CASSYYGAASYEQYF
.,TRBV27,TRBJ1-5,.,TGTGCCAGCAGTCCCCTGGGGCAGGGAGATCAGCCCCAGCATTTT,CASSPLGQGDQPQHF
.,TRBV13,TRBJ2-7,few,TGTGCCAGCTCGAGCGGTAACTCCTACGAGCAGTACTTC,CASSSGNSYEQYF
.,TRBV27,TRBJ1-1,once,TGTGCCAGCAGTTTTGGGAGACACACTGAAGCTTTCTTT,CASSFGRHTEAFF
.,TRBV11-2,TRBJ2-1,.,TGTGCCAGCGGCGACAGGTCCCTGGGAGGTTTATTGGATGAGCAGTTCTTC,CASGDRSLGGLLDEQFF
.,TRBV7-8,TRBJ2-1,.,TGTGCCAGCAGCTTGAGCTCCTACAATGAGCAGTTCTTC,CASSLSSYNEQFF
.,TRBV5-6,TRBJ1-2,.,TGTGCCAGCAGGGCGGGTGGCTATGGCTACACCTTC,CASRAGGYGYTF
.,TRBV19,TRBJ2-7,few,TGTGCCAGTAGTACGGACAGCTCCTACGAGCAGTACTTC,CASSTDSSYEQYF
.,TRBV29-1,TRBJ2-2,.,TGCAGCGTTCGCCCGGGGCCCAACACCGGGGAGCTGTTTTTT,CSVRPGPNTGELFF
TRBD2,TRBV2,TRBJ2-7,few,TGTGCCAGCAGTGAGGCGTCTAGCGGGGGGGCCTACGAGCAGTACTTC,CASSEASSGGAYEQYF
.,TRBV6-5,TRBJ1-2,.,TGTGCCAGCAGTTACTCGGTTGAGACTAACTATGGCTACACCTTC,CASSYSVETNYGYTF
TRBD2,TRBV6-5,TRBJ2-2,few,TGTGCCAGCAGTTCGCTAGCGGGGACGAACGGGGAGCTGTTTTTT,CASSSLAGTNGELFF
.,TRBV27,TRBJ2-5,.,TGTGCCAGCAGTTTAGGGGACCTCCAGTACTTC,CASSLGDLQYF
TRBD1,TRBV11-2,TRBJ2-1,few,TGTGCCAGCAGCTTAGGGACAGGGGAGCATGAGCAGTTCTTC,CASSLGTGEHEQFF
.,TRBV5-6,TRBJ2-7,.,TGTGCCAGCAGCTACGGACCGCTCGAGCAGTACTTC,CASSYGPLEQYF
.,TRBV25-1,TRBJ2-7,few,TGTGCCAGCAGTGAAGATTTTGGGGTTACCTACGAGCAGTACTTC,CASSEDFGVTYEQYF
TRBD1,TRBV18,TRBJ2-7,.,TGTGCCAGCTCACCGGACAGGGGGTTACCCTACGAGCAGTACTTC,CASSPDRGLPYEQYF
TRBD1,TRBV5-6,TRBJ1-1,few,TGTGCCAGCAGCGGTGGGACAGGGGGCCGGGCTGAAGCTTTCTTT,CASSGGTGGRAEAFF
.,TRBV19,TRBJ2-1,few,TGTGCCAGTAGTATAAACCCCGTGGATGAGCAGTTCTTC,CASSINPVDEQFF
.,TRBV30,TRBJ1-6,.,TGTGCCTGGAACAACAGGGCGTACTCACCCCTCCACTTT,CAWNNRAYSPLHF
.,TRBV19,TRBJ1-1,.,TGTGCCAGTAGCCTACGGGAAGGTGGGAACACTGAAGCTTTCTTT,CASSLREGGNTEAFF
.,TRBV5-4,TRBJ1-2,.,TGTGCCAGCAGCCCAGGGGTTGATGGCTACACCTTC,CASSPGVDGYTF
TRBD1,TRBV6-5,TRBJ1-2,once,TGTGCCACCTGGACAGGGCTGAGGAGTGGCTACACCTTC,CATWTGLRSGYTF
.,TRBV4-1,TRBJ1-6,.,TGCGCCAGCAGCCAAGAGGTTTACAGGGAATTGGGGGATTCACCCCTCCACTTT,CASSQEVYRELGDSPLHF
.,TRBV5-1,TRBJ1-1,once,TGCGCCAGCAGCCCGACTCGGGGGGATGAAGCTTTCTTT,CASSPTRGDEAFF
TRBD2,TRBV5-1,TRBJ2-7,few,TGCGCCAGTATGAGGACTAGCGGGGAGTCCTACGAGCAGTACTTC,CASMRTSGESYEQYF
TRBD1,TRBV6-1,TRBJ1-5,.,TGTGCCAGCAATCTACAGGGGGCAAGGCAGCCCCAGCATTTT,CASNLQGARQPQHF
.,TRBV10-3,TRBJ2-5,few,TGTGCCATCAGTGAGCGGCTAGGGATGGAGACCCAGTACTTC,CAISERLGMETQYF
TRBD1,TRBV5-1,TRBJ2-7,few,TGCGCCAGCAGCTTGAGACAGGGACGCTACGAGCAGTACTTC,CASSLRQGRYEQYF
TRBD2,TRBV27,TRBJ2-3,.,TGTGCCAGCTACCCTGGGGGGGATATGACGCAGTATTTT,CASYPGGDMTQYF
.,TRBV29-1,TRBJ1-1,.,TGCAGCGTTGGGCTTGGCACTGAAGCTTTCTTT,CSVGLGTEAFF
TRBD1,TRBV29-1,TRBJ2-7,few,TGCAGCGCACGGGACAGCCCGTACGAGCAGTACTTC,CSARDSPYEQYF
TRBD2,TRBV6-5,TRBJ2-5,.,TGTGCCAGCAGTTACTCGGGGGGGACCCCCCGAGAGACCCAGTACTTC,CASSYSGGTPRETQYF
.,TRBV13,TRBJ2-5,.,TGTGCCAGCAGCGGCGGTGTGCAACAAGAGACCCAGTACTTC,CASSGGVQQETQYF
TRBD2,TRBV4-1,TRBJ2-7,.,TGCGCCAGCAGCCAAGTTCCACTAGCGGGGGGGATGGAGCAGTACTTC,CASSQVPLAGGMEQYF
TRBD1,TRBV25-1,TRBJ1-2,once,TGTGCCAGCAGTGACCGGGACAGATACTATGGCTACACCTTC,CASSDRDRYYGYTF
.,TRBV5-1,TRBJ1-2,.,TGCGCCAGCAGCTTGAGTAGTGGGGGCGATGGCTACACCTTC,CASSLSSGGDGYTF
.,TRBV10-3,TRBJ1-2,.,TGTGCCATCAGTGATATCGCCCTGGGAGGGAATGGCTACACCTTC,CAISDIALGGNGYTF
.,TRBV6-5,TRBJ1-2,once,TGTGCCAGCAGTTACTCATCGGAGGTAGACGGCTACACCTTC,CASSYSSEVDGYTF
.,TRBV11-1,TRBJ2-7,once,TGTGCCAGCAGCTCAGAGGAAGGGGCAGACTTCTACGAGCAGTACTTC,CASSSEEGADFYEQYF
.,TRBV19,TRBJ1-1,few,TGTGCCAGTAGTTCATTCGAGGGAGGGTGGACTGAAGCTTTCTTT,CASSSFEGGWTEAFF